Presented here are 7 T cell receptor beta chains from one specimen sequenced in a study of T-cell memory formation after mild COVID-19. TCRdb recomputed calls from the 5' RACE reads with MiXCR, one row per CDR3 protein. The data show some 54,000 distinct CDR3 sequences, 9.5% seen once. Sequencing was done on a sample of PBMCs or a T cell subset sorted from them (not recorded which). These receptor sequences come from a man aged 18 to 29 who had mild COVID-19 (a few samples of this study predate the infection). Cell type and time point are not known.

A few counts support this clonotype. The CDR3 is CASSLGQGSNEKLFF. Here the CDR3 DNA reads TGCGCCAGCAGCTTGGGACAGGGGAGCAATGAAAAACTGTTTTTT. The rearrangement joins TRBV5-1 to TRBJ1-4; 8 bases are shared with TRBD1. The length of the CDR3 is 15 residues. Per the germline V gene, CDR1 is SGHRS and CDR2 is YFSETQ. V was clipped by 0 bases and J by 5 bases; unmatched bases: 3.

The chain is built from TRBV6-5 and TRBJ2-3; the D gene is possibly TRBD2 (5 bases). Trimming left V 0 bases short and J 6 bases short, with 10 bases between. The CDR3 is made up of 14 amino acids. Per the germline V gene, CDR1 is MNHEY and CDR2 is SVGAGI. The CDR3 nucleotides are TGTGCCAGCAGTTACTCACGGCGGGCGGATACGCAGTATTTT. Translated: CASSYSRRADTQYF.

The V call is TRBV5-4, the J call TRBJ2-5; D tentatively fits TRBD1 or TRBD2 (5 bases each). CDR1 SGHNT and CDR2 YYREEE come from the germline V gene (reference sequence). CDR3 length equals 14 residues. The germline V and J ends were trimmed by 4 bases and 2 bases, with 12 bases remaining between them. Here the CDR3 DNA reads TGTGCCAGCAGCACCGGGACGGCACAAGAGACCCAGTACTTC. Protein sequence: CASSTGTAQETQYF.

The table lists this clonotype with a few counts. The rearrangement links TRBV7-8 to TRBJ2-4; 7 bases align to TRBD1. CDR1 and CDR2 from the germline V gene are SGHVS and FQNEAQ. V gave up 7 bases and J gave up 0 bases; unmatched junction bases: 9. The CDR3 has 16 residues. The CDR3 DNA reads TGTGCCAGCACTAAAGGACAGGCACTAGCCAAAAACATTCAGTACTTC. Its translation: CASTKGQALAKNIQYF.

The sample holds many counts of this clonotype. V gene TRBV11-2 combines with J gene TRBJ2-2; 9 nucleotides match TRBD2. The CDR3 consists of 14 residues. After removal of 6 bases from V and 4 bases from J, the junction contained 3 bases not matched to a gene. The germline V gene encodes CDR1 SGHAT and CDR2 FQNNGV. CDR3 in DNA: TGTGCCAGCAGAAATAGCGGGGGCACCGGGGAGCTGTTTTTT. Encoded protein: CASRNSGGTGELFF.

CDR3 amino acids: CAWSNFGGYTF. The CDR3 DNA is TGTGCCTGGAGTAACTTTGGTGGCTACACCTTC. The rearrangement uses TRBV30 and TRBJ1-2; no clear D. Trimming pared 2 bases from V and 7 bases from J, leaving 8 bases between. CDR3 length: 11 residues. The germline CDR1 and CDR2 sequences are GTSNPN and SVGIG (reference sequence).

V is TRBV6-5 and J is TRBJ1-6, with D unclear. The V gene lost 5 bases and the J gene lost 7 bases, with 9 bases spanning the gap. CDR1 is MNHEY, CDR2 SVGAGI, per germline. The CDR3 consists of 13 residues. The CDR3 nucleotides are TGTGCCAGCAGTCAACAAGAGAATTCACCCCTCCACTTT. As protein: CASSQQENSPLHF.